The rows below give T cell receptor beta chains drawn from one sample of a study of blood T cell repertoires in COVID-19. TCRdb's copy holds only in-frame clones and misses some; the assay was immunoSEQ multiplex PCR. Found here are roughly 74,000 clones, 80% to 90% of them singletons; the top ten hold approximately 1%. The sequencing input was PBMCs or T cells enriched from blood (not recorded which). The receptor source for this set is a woman between 45 and 65 years old with acute COVID-19. Each CDR3 is given with its conserved first and last residue. The D gene is left open where the match is weak. Not every row has a clone size; where given, it reads once, few, many or a size class.

j_call d_call clone_size v_call cdr3_aa cdr3_nt
TRBJ1-4 NA NA TRBV5-1 CASSLALSRYEKLFF TGCGCCAGCAGCTTGGCCCTTAGCCGGTATGAAAAACTGTTTTTT
TRBJ2-1 NA NA TRBV5-6 CASSLGRVGFF TGTGCCAGCAGCTTGGGGAGGGTTGGGTTCTTC
TRBJ1-3 TRBD1 once TRBV7-9 CASSPGTGGLGNTIYF TGTGCCAGCAGTCCTGGGACAGGGGGGCTCGGAAACACCATATATTTT
TRBJ2-5 NA NA TRBV5-1 CASSLTEETQYF TGCGCCAGCAGCTTGACAGAAGAGACCCAGTACTTC
TRBJ1-2 NA once TRBV21-1 CASSLRPPNYSYTF TGTGCCAGCAGCTTAAGGCCTCCTAACTATAGCTACACCTTC
TRBJ1-2 NA NA TRBV4-1 CASSRVIQGARSNYGYTF TGCGCCAGCAGCCGGGTAATACAGGGCGCGAGATCTAACTATGGCTACACCTTC
TRBJ1-1 NA once TRBV6-1 CASSDTGNTEAFF TGTGCCAGCAGTGATACAGGGAACACTGAAGCTTTCTTT
TRBJ1-1 NA NA TRBV27 CASSLAGLNTEAFF TGTGCCAGCAGTTTGGCGGGGCTAAACACTGAAGCTTTCTTT
TRBJ2-7 TRBD2 NA TRBV30 CAWSPSGRQPGYEQYF TGTGCCTGGAGTCCTAGCGGGAGGCAACCTGGTTACGAGCAGTACTTC
TRBJ2-2 NA NA TRBV7-2 CASSLAFGNTGELFF TGTGCCAGCAGCTTAGCGTTCGGGAACACCGGGGAGCTGTTTTTT
TRBJ2-1 TRBD2 NA TRBV4-1 CASSLQTSGRVFRYEQFF TGCGCCAGCAGCCTACAAACCAGCGGGAGGGTCTTTCGCTATGAGCAGTTCTTC
TRBJ1-2 NA NA TRBV7-9 CASSLNEDNYGYTF TGTGCCAGCAGCCTTAATGAGGATAACTATGGCTACACCTTC
TRBJ2-7 NA NA TRBV7-2 CASSLSSSYEQYF TGTGCCAGCAGCTTATCTAGCTCCTACGAGCAGTACTTC
TRBJ1-2 NA NA TRBV6-2/TRBV6-3 CASSYRVNYGYTF TGTGCCAGCAGTTACCGGGTTAACTATGGCTACACCTTC
TRBJ2-3 NA NA TRBV5-1 CASSFNGGQSTDTQYF TGCGCCAGCAGCTTTAACGGGGGGCAAAGCACAGATACGCAGTATTTT
TRBJ1-2 NA NA TRBV11-2 CASSLGFWEPSNYGYTF TGTGCCAGCAGCTTAGGCTTCTGGGAGCCTTCTAACTATGGCTACACCTTC
TRBJ1-1 TRBD1 NA TRBV19 CASSIEDRPNTEAFF TGTGCCAGTAGTATTGAGGACAGGCCGAACACTGAAGCTTTCTTT
TRBJ2-7 NA NA TRBV28 CASSLGTFYEQYF TGTGCCAGCAGTTTGGGGACATTTTACGAGCAGTACTTC
TRBJ1-3 TRBD1 NA TRBV5-1 CASSSTGTGNTIYF TGCGCCAGCAGCTCGACAGGGACTGGAAACACCATATATTTT
TRBJ2-1 NA NA TRBV6-5 CASSRLEGNEQFF TGTGCCAGCAGTCGACTAGAAGGCAATGAGCAGTTCTTC
TRBJ1-1 TRBD1 NA TRBV13 CASSPRRDRGRNTEAFF TGTGCCAGCAGCCCCCGACGGGACAGGGGGCGTAACACTGAAGCTTTCTTT
TRBJ2-7 TRBD2 NA TRBV4-3 CASSQADGGGLAGGPGSYEQYF TGCGCCAGCAGCCAAGCCGATGGGGGGGGACTAGCGGGAGGGCCAGGTTCCTACGAGCAGTACTTC
TRBJ2-3 TRBD2 NA TRBV7-2 CASSLAAGVNSDTQYF TGTGCCAGCAGCTTAGCGGCGGGAGTAAACTCAGATACGCAGTATTTT
TRBJ2-3 TRBD2 NA TRBV2 CASSERFSGRGGGTDTQYF TGTGCCAGCAGTGAACGTTTTAGCGGGAGAGGGGGGGGCACAGATACGCAGTATTTT
TRBJ2-5 NA NA TRBV6-2/TRBV6-3 CASSYRGYQETQYF TGTGCCAGCAGTTACCGGGGGTACCAAGAGACCCAGTACTTC
TRBJ1-1 NA NA TRBV5-1 CASSLGARQGGTEAFF TGCGCCAGCAGCTTGGGGGCGCGGCAGGGTGGAACTGAAGCTTTCTTT
TRBJ2-2 NA NA TRBV4-2 CASSQKTVSTGELFF TGTGCCAGCAGCCAAAAGACAGTGTCCACCGGGGAGCTGTTTTTT
TRBJ1-2 NA NA TRBV19 CASSPGQVANYGYTF TGTGCCAGTAGTCCAGGCCAGGTTGCTAACTATGGCTACACCTTC
TRBJ2-1 TRBD2 NA TRBV19 CASSIVAGESNEQFF TGTGCCAGTAGTATAGTAGCGGGAGAATCAAATGAGCAGTTCTTC
TRBJ1-6 TRBD1 NA TRBV3-1/TRBV3-2 CASSHAYGIGQGNSPLHF TGTGCCAGCAGCCATGCATACGGGATTGGACAGGGTAATTCACCCCTCCACTTT
TRBJ2-1 TRBD2 NA TRBV24-1 CATSGSAGTSGRDEQFF TGTGCCACCAGTGGGTCTGCCGGGACTAGCGGGAGGGATGAGCAGTTCTTC
TRBJ1-1 NA NA TRBV30 CAWEKGQNTEAFF TGTGCCTGGGAAAAGGGACAGAACACTGAAGCTTTCTTT
TRBJ2-5 NA few TRBV2 CASSDWNQEETQYF TGTGCCAGCAGTGATTGGAACCAGGAAGAGACCCAGTACTTC
TRBJ2-1 TRBD2 NA TRBV18 CASSPLIAGVGSYNEQFF TGTGCCAGCTCACCCCTCATAGCGGGAGTGGGCTCCTACAATGAGCAGTTCTTC
TRBJ1-5 NA NA TRBV3-1/TRBV3-2 CASSQTGGYQPQHF TGTGCCAGCAGCCAAACAGGCGGATATCAGCCCCAGCATTTT
TRBJ2-5 TRBD2 NA TRBV10-3 CAISRGVRTLGETQYF TGTGCCATCTCGCGGGGGGTTCGGACCCTTGGGGAGACCCAGTACTTC
TRBJ1-2 NA NA TRBV6-1 CASSDAGNYGYTF TGTGCCAGCAGTGACGCAGGGAACTATGGCTACACCTTC
TRBJ2-7 NA NA TRBV7-9 CASTVGVTQYF TGTGCCAGCACCGTAGGGGTGACTCAGTACTTC
TRBJ1-4 NA NA TRBV1 CTSSQGTGAWATNEKLFF TGCACCAGCAGCCAAGGGACAGGGGCGTGGGCAACTAATGAAAAACTGTTTTTT
TRBJ2-2 NA NA TRBV2 CASRYSGELFF TGTGCCAGCAGATACAGCGGGGAGCTGTTTTTT
TRBJ2-7 NA NA TRBV19 CASSMGGLSYEQYF TGTGCCAGTAGTATGGGGGGATTATCCTACGAGCAGTACTTC
TRBJ1-6 NA NA TRBV9 CASSASTGYNSPLHF TGTGCCAGCAGCGCCTCCACAGGGTATAATTCACCCCTCCACTTT
TRBJ2-7 TRBD2 NA TRBV5-4 CASRTGTSGSYEQYF TGTGCCAGCAGGACCGGGACTAGCGGTTCCTACGAGCAGTACTTC